This T cell receptor beta chain emerged from a study of shared clonotypes between healthy human individuals. Whole-study results and caveats: Rarefaction curves obtained for sorted subsets showed sequencing incomplete despite large depth.

Looked up from germline, CDR1 is DFQATT and CDR2 is SNEGSKA (reference sequence). CDR3 size: 11 residues. V lost 8 bases and J 1 base, leaving 8 bases between the germline ends. This clone was recorded a few times. The antigen is unknown. Generated by immunoSEQ multiplex PCR, the TCRdb table keeps only in-frame clones and is missing some. The data contain approximately 2.5 million clones, 90% to 95% of them singletons. The TCR comes from a man aged 18 to 29 in good health. Some clones in this sample may be carry-over from other donors' samples. The specimen was naive CD4+ T cells from PBMCs. As for subset: CD45RA+ positively selected. The chain uses TRBV20-1 and TRBJ1-1; D gene uncertain. CDR3: CSSSKNTEAFF. The CDR3 region has the DNA TGCAGTTCCAGCAAGAACACTGAAGCTTTCTTT.